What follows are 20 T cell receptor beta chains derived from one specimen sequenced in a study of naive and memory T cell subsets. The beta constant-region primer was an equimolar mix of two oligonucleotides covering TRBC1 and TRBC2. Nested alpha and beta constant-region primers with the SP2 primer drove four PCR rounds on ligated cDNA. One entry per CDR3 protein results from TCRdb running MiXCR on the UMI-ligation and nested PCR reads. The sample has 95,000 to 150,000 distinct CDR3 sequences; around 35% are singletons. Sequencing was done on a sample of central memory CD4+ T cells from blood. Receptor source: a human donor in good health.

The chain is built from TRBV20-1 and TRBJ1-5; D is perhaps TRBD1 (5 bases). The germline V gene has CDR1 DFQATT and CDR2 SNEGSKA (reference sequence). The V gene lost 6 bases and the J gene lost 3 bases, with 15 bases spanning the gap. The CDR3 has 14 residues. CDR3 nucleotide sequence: TGCAGTGCACGAAAAATGACAGACAATCAGCCCCAGCATTTT. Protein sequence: CSARKMTDNQPQHF.

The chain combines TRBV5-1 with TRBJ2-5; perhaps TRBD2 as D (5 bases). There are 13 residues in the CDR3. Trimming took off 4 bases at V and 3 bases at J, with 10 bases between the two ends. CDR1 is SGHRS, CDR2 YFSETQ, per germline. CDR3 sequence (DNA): TGCGCCAGCAGCCCGGGGTGGGAAGAGACCCAGTACTTC. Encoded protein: CASSPGWEETQYF.

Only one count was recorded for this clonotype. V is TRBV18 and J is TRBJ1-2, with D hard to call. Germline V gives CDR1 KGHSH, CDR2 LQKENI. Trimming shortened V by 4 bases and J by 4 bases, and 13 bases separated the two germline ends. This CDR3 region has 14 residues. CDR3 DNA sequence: TGTGCCAGCTCACTGGTCGCAGAGGCCTATGGCTACACCTTC. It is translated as CASSLVAEAYGYTF.

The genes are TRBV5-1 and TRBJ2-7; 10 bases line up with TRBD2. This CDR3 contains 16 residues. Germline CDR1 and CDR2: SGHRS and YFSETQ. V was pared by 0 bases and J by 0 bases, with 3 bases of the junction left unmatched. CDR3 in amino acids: CASSLAGTSVSYEQYF. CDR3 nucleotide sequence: TGCGCCAGCAGCTTGGCCGGGACTAGCGTCTCCTACGAGCAGTACTTC.

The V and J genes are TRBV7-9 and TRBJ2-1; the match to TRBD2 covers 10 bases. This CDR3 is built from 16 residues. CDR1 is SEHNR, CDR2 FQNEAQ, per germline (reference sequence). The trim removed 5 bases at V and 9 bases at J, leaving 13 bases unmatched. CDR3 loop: CASSPQVGLAGAEQFF. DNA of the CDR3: TGTGCCAGCAGCCCCCAGGTTGGGCTAGCGGGAGCTGAGCAGTTCTTC.

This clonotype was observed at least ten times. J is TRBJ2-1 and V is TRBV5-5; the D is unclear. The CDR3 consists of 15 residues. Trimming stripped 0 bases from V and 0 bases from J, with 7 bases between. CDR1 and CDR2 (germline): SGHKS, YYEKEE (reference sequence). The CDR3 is CASSLDLSSYNEQFF. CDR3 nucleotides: TGTGCCAGCAGCTTGGACTTGAGCTCCTACAATGAGCAGTTCTTC.

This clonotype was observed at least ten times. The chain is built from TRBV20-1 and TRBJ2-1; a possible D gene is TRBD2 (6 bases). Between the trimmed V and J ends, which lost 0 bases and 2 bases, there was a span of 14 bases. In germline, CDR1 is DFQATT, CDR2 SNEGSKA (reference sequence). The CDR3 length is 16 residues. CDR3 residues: CSARDRGGNPYNEQFF. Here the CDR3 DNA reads TGCAGTGCTAGAGATCGGGGCGGGAATCCCTACAATGAGCAGTTCTTC.

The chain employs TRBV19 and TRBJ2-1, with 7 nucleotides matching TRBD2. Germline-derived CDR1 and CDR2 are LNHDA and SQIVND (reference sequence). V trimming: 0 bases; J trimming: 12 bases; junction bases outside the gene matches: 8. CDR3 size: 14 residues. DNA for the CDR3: TGTGCCAGTAGTATAGATATAAACGGGGGGATGCAGTTCTTC. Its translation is CASSIDINGGMQFF.

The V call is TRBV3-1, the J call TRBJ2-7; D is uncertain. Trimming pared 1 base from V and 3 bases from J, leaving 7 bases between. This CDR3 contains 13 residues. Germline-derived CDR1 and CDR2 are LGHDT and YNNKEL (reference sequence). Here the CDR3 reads CASSQGPVYEQYF. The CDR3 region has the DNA TGTGCCAGCAGCCAAGGTCCCGTCTACGAGCAGTACTTC.

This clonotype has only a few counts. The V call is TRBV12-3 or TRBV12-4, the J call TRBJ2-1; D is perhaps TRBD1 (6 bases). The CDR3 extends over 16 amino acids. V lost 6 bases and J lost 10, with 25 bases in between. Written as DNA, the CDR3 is TGTGCCAGCAGCCCTGTGGGACACAGCGGACCGGGGGAGCAGTTCTTC. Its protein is CASSPVGHSGPGEQFF.

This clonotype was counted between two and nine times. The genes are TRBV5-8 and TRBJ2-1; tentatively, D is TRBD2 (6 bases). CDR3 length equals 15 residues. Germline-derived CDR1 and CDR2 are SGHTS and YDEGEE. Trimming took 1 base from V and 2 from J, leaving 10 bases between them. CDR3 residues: CASSLLGRAYNEQFF. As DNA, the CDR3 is TGTGCCAGCAGCTTGCTCGGGAGAGCCTACAATGAGCAGTTCTTC. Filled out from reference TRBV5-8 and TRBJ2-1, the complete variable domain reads EAGVTQSPTHLIKTRGQQATLRCSPISGHTSVYWYQQALGLGLQFLLWYDEGEERNRGNFPPRFSGRQFPNYSSELNVNALELEDSALYLCASSLLGRAYNEQFFGPGTRLTVL.

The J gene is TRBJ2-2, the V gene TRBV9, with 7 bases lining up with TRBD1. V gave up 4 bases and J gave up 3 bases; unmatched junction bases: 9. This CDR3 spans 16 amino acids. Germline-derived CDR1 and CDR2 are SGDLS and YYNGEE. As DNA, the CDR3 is TGTGCCAGCAGCTCTCGACAGGGAATGGACACCGGGGAGCTGTTTTTT. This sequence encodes CASSSRQGMDTGELFF.

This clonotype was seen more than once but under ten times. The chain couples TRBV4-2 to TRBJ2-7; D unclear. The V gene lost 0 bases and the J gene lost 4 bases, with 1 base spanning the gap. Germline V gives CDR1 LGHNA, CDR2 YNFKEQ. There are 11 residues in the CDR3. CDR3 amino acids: CASSQEYEQYF. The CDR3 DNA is TGTGCCAGCAGCCAAGAGTACGAGCAGTACTTC.

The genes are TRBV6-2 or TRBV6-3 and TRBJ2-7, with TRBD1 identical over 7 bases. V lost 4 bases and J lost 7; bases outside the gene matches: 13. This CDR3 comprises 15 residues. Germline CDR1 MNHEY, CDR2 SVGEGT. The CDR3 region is CASSLATGRTGEQYF. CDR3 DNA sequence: TGTGCCAGCAGTTTAGCGACAGGGCGAACGGGGGAGCAGTACTTC.

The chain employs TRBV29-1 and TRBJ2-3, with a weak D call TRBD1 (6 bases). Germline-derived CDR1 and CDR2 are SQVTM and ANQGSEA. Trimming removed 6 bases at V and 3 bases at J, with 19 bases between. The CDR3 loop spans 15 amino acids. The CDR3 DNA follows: TGCAGCGTCGTTCCCCGGGACAAAGGGACAGATACGCAGTATTTT. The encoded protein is CSVVPRDKGTDTQYF.

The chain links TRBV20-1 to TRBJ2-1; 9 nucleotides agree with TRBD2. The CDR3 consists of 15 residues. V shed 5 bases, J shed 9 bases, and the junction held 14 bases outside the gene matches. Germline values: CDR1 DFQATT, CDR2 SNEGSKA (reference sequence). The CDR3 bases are TGCAGTGCTCCAAGAACTAGCGGGTCCCTTGGTGAGCAGTTCTTC. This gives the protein CSAPRTSGSLGEQFF.

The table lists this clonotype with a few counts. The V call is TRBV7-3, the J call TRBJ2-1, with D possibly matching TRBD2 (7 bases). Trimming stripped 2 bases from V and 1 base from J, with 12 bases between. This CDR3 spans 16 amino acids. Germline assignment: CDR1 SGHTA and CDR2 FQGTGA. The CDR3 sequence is CASSLVGGASYNEQFF. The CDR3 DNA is TGTGCCAGCAGCTTAGTGGGGGGGGCATCCTACAATGAGCAGTTCTTC.

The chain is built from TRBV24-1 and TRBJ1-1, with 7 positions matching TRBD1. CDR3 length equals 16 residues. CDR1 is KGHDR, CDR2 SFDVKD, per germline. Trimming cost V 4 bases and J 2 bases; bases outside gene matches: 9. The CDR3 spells CATSDHRGSLNTEAFF. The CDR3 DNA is TGTGCCACCAGTGACCACAGGGGATCCCTAAACACTGAAGCTTTCTTT.

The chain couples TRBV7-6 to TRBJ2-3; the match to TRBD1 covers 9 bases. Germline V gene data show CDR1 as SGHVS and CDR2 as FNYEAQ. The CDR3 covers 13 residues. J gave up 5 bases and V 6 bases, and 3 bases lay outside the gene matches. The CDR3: CASSRTGVDTQYF. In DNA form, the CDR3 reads TGTGCCAGCAGTCGGACAGGGGTAGATACGCAGTATTTT.

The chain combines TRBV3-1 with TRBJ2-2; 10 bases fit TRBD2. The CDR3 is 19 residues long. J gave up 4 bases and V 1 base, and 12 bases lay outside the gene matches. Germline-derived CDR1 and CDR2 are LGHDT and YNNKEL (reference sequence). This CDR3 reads CASSQVRLAGGRSTGELFF. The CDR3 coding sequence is TGTGCCAGCAGCCAAGTTAGGTTAGCGGGAGGTCGTAGCACCGGGGAGCTGTTTTTT.